The rows below give T cell receptor beta chains drawn from one sample of a study of control samples from healthy donors and cancer patients. Profiling relied on immunoSEQ multiplex PCR, and the TCRdb table lists in-frame clones only, not all of them. Among 110,000 to 150,000 clones, around 86% were seen once, and the ten largest hold 4.9%. Material: blood. The receptors stem from a man aged 25-45 years in good health. The CDR3 runs from the conserved cysteine through the conserved F or W.

cdr3_length	v_call	j_call	cdr3_aa
14	TRBV2	TRBJ2-7	CASREQGSSYEQYF
16	TRBV2	TRBJ2-5	CASSVMGRKPQETQYF
13	TRBV5-1	TRBJ2-3	CASSGGVGDTQYF
13	TRBV15	TRBJ1-5	CATSRVGNQPQHF
15	TRBV6-5	TRBJ2-7	CASKRNRDNNYEQYF
15	TRBV7-8	TRBJ2-3	CASSRGLLSTDTQYF
15	TRBV5-4	TRBJ2-7	CASSPGTSGFNEQYF
13	TRBV5-4	TRBJ2-3	CASSFQGADTQYF
14	TRBV18	TRBJ2-7	CASSKGQGGVEQYF
19	TRBV24-1	TRBJ2-1	CATSDSLGQAGVVYGEQFF
14	TRBV6-5	TRBJ2-3	CASNSGGQVDTQYF
15	TRBV5-1	TRBJ2-5	CASSLTSTYQETQYF
14	TRBV27	TRBJ1-1	CASSLYRGRFEAFF
14	TRBV6-2/TRBV6-3	TRBJ2-3	CASSYPPGFDTQYF
14	TRBV4-3	TRBJ1-2	CASSQDPRGYGYTF
13	TRBV6-1	TRBJ2-5	CASSEAPGNTQYF
13	TRBV6-2/TRBV6-3	TRBJ2-2	CASSRNRAGELFF
14	TRBV9	TRBJ2-3	CASSALGSTDTQYF
15	TRBV3-1/TRBV3-2	TRBJ2-5	CASSQGTYGQETQYF
14	TRBV4-3	TRBJ2-1	CASSPLGGADEQFF
15	TRBV19	TRBJ2-7	CASRVAGVPSYEQYF
9	TRBV21-1	TRBJ1-1	CASSRGAFF
22	TRBV30	TRBJ1-1	CAWILPPPLRWTPRGMNTEAFF
13	TRBV27	TRBJ1-1	CASGREAYTEAFF
14	TRBV7-9	TRBJ2-7	CASSTPGPSYEQYF
12	TRBV4-1	TRBJ1-6	CASSQANSPLHF
17	TRBV18	TRBJ2-1	CASSPRSRGFSYNEQFF
18	TRBV7-3	TRBJ2-1	CASSLTTDGAAGPDEQFF
13	TRBV20-1	TRBJ1-3	CSASTGPGNTIYF
13	TRBV11-1	TRBJ1-2	CASSFQTNYGYTF
15	TRBV6-4	TRBJ1-1	CASSSGGTGSTEAFF
18	TRBV3-1/TRBV3-2	TRBJ2-3	CASSQGVASGGAGDTQYF
12	TRBV12-5	TRBJ2-1	CASGHRLVEQFF
17	TRBV5-8	TRBJ2-7	CASSLGPGTSVSYEQYF
14	TRBV4-3	TRBJ2-5	CASSQDRSGETQYF
15	TRBV12-5	TRBJ2-3	CASGDPGEQSDTQYF
16	TRBV3-1/TRBV3-2	TRBJ2-5	CASSQDPGIAQETQYF
14	TRBV5-1	TRBJ2-2	CASSWLENTGELFF
13	TRBV7-3	TRBJ2-3	CASSADYTDTQYF
14	TRBV9	TRBJ2-1	CASSPLAGGHEQFF
13	TRBV7-2	TRBJ2-5	CASSLGRGETQYF
14	TRBV7-9	TRBJ1-1	CASSPPRFGTEAFF
13	TRBV11-3	TRBJ2-3	CASSLSPSDTQYF
14	TRBV19	TRBJ2-1	CASIGSAANNEQFF
14	TRBV11-3	TRBJ2-3	CASSQSRKTDTQYF
13	TRBV10-3	TRBJ2-7	CATGDGRTYEQYF
15	TRBV4-2	TRBJ1-5	CASSQERGSNQPQHF
16	TRBV6-1	TRBJ2-7	CASSEAPLRGTYEQYF
13	TRBV12-3/TRBV12-4	TRBJ1-2	CASSLDRANGYTF
14	TRBV10-3	TRBJ2-7	CAISVRTGVGEQYF
14	TRBV7-2	TRBJ2-7	CASRQGGSSYEQYF
14	TRBV7-9	TRBJ2-7	CASSLPGQPYEQYF
15	TRBV6-2/TRBV6-3	TRBJ1-5	CASSKGTGGSQPQHF
15	TRBV29-1	TRBJ2-7	CSVGHGTGPTYEQYF
18	TRBV9	TRBJ2-6	CASSVEEVGVSGANVLTF
16	TRBV7-2	TRBJ1-4	CASSTSAGSTNEKLFF